This T cell receptor (beta chain) was recovered during a study of blood T cell repertoires in COVID-19. As for the study in general: Researchers got acute and convalescent COVID-19 samples from the United States, Italy and Spain. PBMCs, B-cell-depleted T cells, or T cells provided the cDNA or gDNA that made up the material.

In the original analysis: Counts of nucleated cells, estimated from reference gene primer amplification, were obtained. This table comes from immunoSEQ multiplex PCR, and its TCRdb copy is limited to in-frame clones, with some not included. V and J calls and clone size follow that table, whereas D and trimming were derived from the DNA. The table lists over 130,000 clones, roughly four fifths of them singletons. This clone occurred a few times. Germline CDR1 reads SGHNT; CDR2 reads YYREEE (reference sequence). The CDR3 consists of 16 residues. V shed 3 bases and J 4 bases; nucleotides not matched to a gene: 6.

The rearrangement joins TRBV5-4 to TRBJ2-7; 14 nucleotides align to TRBD2. The sequence was obtained from a woman aged 60-75 years with acute or convalescent COVID-19. Sequencing input: peripheral blood. The CDR3 here is CASSSGGLAGVYEQYF. Here the CDR3 DNA reads TGTGCCAGCAGCTCGGGGGGACTAGCGGGAGTTTACGAGCAGTACTTC.